This TCR beta chain came from a study of OX40 agonist ivuxolimab in advanced cancers. At the level of the study: Every 2 weeks, ivuxolimab was infused into the patients intravenously at between 0.01 and 10 mg/kg. Dose-escalation patients suffered from hepatocellular carcinoma, melanoma, renal cell or head and neck cancer. Eligibility admitted prior anti-PD-1, anti-PD-L1 or anti-CTLA-4 therapy; about 40% had some.

The study sampled blood at baseline, cycle 4 day 1, and cycle 7 day 1. TCRdb keeps only in-frame clones here, not all; method: immunoSEQ multiplex PCR. The sample holds some 80,000 clones; 92% are singletons and the top ten take 2.5% to 3%. This clone was counted a few times. CDR1 MNHEY and CDR2 SVGAGI come from the germline V gene. The CDR3 has 15 amino acids. Trimming took 2 bases from V and 4 from J; bases not matched to a gene: 7. The TCR comes from an adult with an advanced solid tumor such as melanoma, head and neck, liver or kidney cancer. V and J are TRBV6-5 and TRBJ1-2; 7 nucleotides agree with TRBD1. Sequencing used CD4+ or CD8+ T cells sorted from blood, obtained in a trial of the OX40 agonist ivuxolimab. This CDR3 is CASSYMRGQTYGYTF. The CDR3 DNA reads as TGTGCCAGCAGTTACATGAGGGGGCAAACCTATGGCTACACCTTC.